This TCR beta chain comes out of a study of T cells in Graves' hyperthyroidism and ophthalmopathy. Using RNA transcripts as the source, TCR beta CDR3 regions were amplified. During a first-round RT-PCR of the TCR CDR3, the HTBI primer set was used. Via MiXCR, TCRdb re-called the multiplex PCR reads, giving one row per CDR3 protein. The sample shows approximately 350,000 distinct CDR3 sequences, approximately 14% of them seen only once. The length of the CDR3 is 16 residues. Germline V gene sequence: CDR1 SGHDT, CDR2 YYEEEE. Trimming pared 1 base from V and 6 bases from J, leaving 20 bases between. The study excluded patients with uncontrolled infection, other autoimmune disease, pregnancy or lactation.

The clonotype comes from an older woman with Graves' ophthalmopathy. The sample consisted of blood. The genes are TRBV5-6 and TRBJ2-7; perhaps TRBD2 as D (5 bases). The CDR3 DNA reads TGTGCCAGCAGCTTGTATCTTGACGGAGGCGGCTCCGAGCAGTACTTC. It yields the protein CASSLYLDGGGSEQYF.